The 9 T cell receptor beta chains listed next were all sequenced from one sample in a study of STAT3 mutations in large granular lymphocyte leukemia. Study-wide results and caveats: At least one immunodominant TCR beta clonotype appeared in every T-cell large granular lymphocyte leukemia patient.

These TCRs' antigens remain unknown. Sequenced by immunoSEQ multiplex PCR; TCRdb stores in-frame clones only, minus some. Seen here are about 3,800 clones, 30% to 40% observed once, and the top ten hold 70% to 90%. Sample: peripheral blood mononuclear cells. These receptors originate from a man between 60 and 75 years old with T-cell large granular lymphocyte leukemia. Some clones in this sample may be carry-over from other donors' samples.

The chain carries TRBV25-1 and TRBJ2-3, with 9 bases aligning to TRBD2. V trimming: 1 base; J trimming: 2 bases; junction bases outside the gene matches: 4. Germline assignment: CDR1 MGHDK and CDR2 SYGVNS. The CDR3 spans 16 residues. In nucleotides, the CDR3 is TGTGCCAGCAGTGAATTGCTAGCGGGATACACAGATACGCAGTATTTT. This gives the protein CASSELLAGYTDTQYF.

By share, this clone counts as medium-sized (0.01 to 0.1%). The J gene is TRBJ2-7, the V gene TRBV7-9, with unresolved D. With 5 bases removed from V and 3 bases from J, the gap between germline ends came to 11 bases. The CDR3 consists of 13 residues. The germline CDR1 and CDR2 sequences are SEHNR and FQNEAQ (reference sequence). CDR3 DNA sequence: TGTGCCAGCAGCCTGGATAGTGGCTACGAGCAGTACGTC. Protein: CASSLDSGYEQYV.

The gene calls are TRBV18 and TRBJ1-1; 9 nucleotides agree with TRBD1. The CDR3 consists of 15 residues. CDR1 and CDR2 from the germline V gene are KGHSH and LQKENI. J lost 5 bases, V lost 2 bases, and 6 bases had no gene match. This CDR3 is CASSPRTGEGTEAFF. DNA of the CDR3: TGTGCCAGCTCACCAAGGACAGGGGAGGGAACTGAAGCTTTCTTT.

This clone was found a few times. V and J are TRBV27 and TRBJ1-1; D possibly corresponds to TRBD1 (6 bases). Per germline, CDR1 MNHEY and CDR2 SMNVEV (reference sequence). CDR3 size: 12 residues. V was clipped by 4 bases and J by 7 bases, with 10 bases between them. The CDR3 bases are TGTGCCAGCAGTTCGACAGGAAGTGAAGCTTTCTTT. It specifies CASSSTGSEAFF.

Only a few counts were recorded for this clone. This sequence joins TRBV6-5 and TRBJ1-2; D is perhaps TRBD1 (6 bases). V lost 2 bases, J lost 5 bases, and 9 bases lay in between. Germline V gives CDR1 MNHEY, CDR2 SVGAGI. The CDR3 contains 13 residues. This chain's CDR3 is CASSYTQGYGYTF. The CDR3 region has the DNA TGTGCCAGCAGTTACACACAGGGTTATGGCTACACCTTC.

About this clone itself: One end of the junction is discordant with germline, which a read error may explain. This rearrangement joins TRBV25-1 to TRBJ2-1, with D unresolved. CDR1 is MGHDK, CDR2 SYGVNS, per germline. The CDR3 sequence is 10 residues long. CDR3 sequence: CASNYYEQFF. The CDR3 DNA is TGTGCCAGCAACTACTATGAGCAGTTCTTC.

This clone appeared once. The chain employs TRBV5-1 and TRBJ2-2; TRBD1 is a possible D gene (6 bases). The germline V and J ends were trimmed by 2 bases and 8 bases, with 13 bases remaining between them. The CDR3 is 14 amino acids. The germline CDR1 and CDR2 sequences are SGHRS and YFSETQ. CDR3 sequence reads: CASSLRTGIGELFF. Here the CDR3 DNA reads TGCGCCAGCAGCTTAAGAACAGGGATTGGGGAGCTGTTTTTT.

The V call is TRBV10-2, the J call TRBJ2-3; TRBD1 might be the D (6 bases). The CDR3 loop spans 16 amino acids. Germline V gives CDR1 WSHSY, CDR2 SAAADI. Trimming shortened V by 4 bases and J by 8 bases, and 22 bases separated the two germline ends. This CDR3 reads CASSVLGADNWGTQYF. In DNA form, the CDR3 reads TGCGCCAGCAGTGTCCTGGGGGCAGATAATTGGGGTACGCAGTATTTT.

This clone was seen only a few times. The V and J genes are TRBV6-5 and TRBJ2-7; D call uncertain. The V gene's germline CDR1 is MNHEY and CDR2 SVGAGI. This CDR3 comprises 13 residues. V shed 10 bases and J shed 3 bases, with 16 bases lying between them. In nucleotides, the CDR3 is TGTGCCACCTCCCGATTAGGCGGCTACGAGCAGTACGTC. This gives the protein CATSRLGGYEQYV.